The clone carrying this T cell receptor (beta chain) was observed many times. Its antigen is undetermined. Amplified regions were TCR beta CDR3 sequences from RNA transcripts. Researchers ran a first-round RT-PCR on the TCR CDR3 using the HTBI primer set. TCRdb redid the calling of the multiplex PCR reads with MiXCR, one entry per CDR3 protein. The sample has roughly 740,000 distinct CDR3 sequences; about 15% are singletons. This entry comes from a study of T cells in Graves' hyperthyroidism and ophthalmopathy. Uncontrolled infection, other autoimmune disease, pregnancy or lactation barred patients from enrollment. This sample holds PBMCs from around 9.9 ml fresh peripheral blood. Study-level findings and limits: With a median lead of around 5.9 months before onset, the model predicted ophthalmopathy. The blood repertoire included most of the expanded thyroid clonotypes above 0.001.

Trimming took 2 bases from V and 4 from J, leaving 18 bases between them. This CDR3 has 16 amino acids. Germline V lookup: CDR1 SGHRS, CDR2 YFSETQ. The gene calls are TRBV5-1 and TRBJ1-1, with D possibly being TRBD1 (6 bases). The clonotype was recovered from a man younger than 30 with Graves' hyperthyroidism. Material for sequencing was blood. CDR3 in amino acids: CASSFTPGHLFTEAFF. The CDR3 nucleotides are TGCGCCAGCAGCTTCACACCGGGACACTTGTTCACTGAAGCTTTCTTT.